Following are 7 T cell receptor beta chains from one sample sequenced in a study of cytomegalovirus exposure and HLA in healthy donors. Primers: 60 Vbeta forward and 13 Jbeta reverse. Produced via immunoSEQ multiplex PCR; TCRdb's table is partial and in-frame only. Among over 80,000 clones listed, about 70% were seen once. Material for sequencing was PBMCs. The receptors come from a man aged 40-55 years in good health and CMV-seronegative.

CDR3 in amino acids: CASSHPDSAGGTEQYF. The CDR3 DNA reads TGCGCCAGCAGCCATCCCGACTCAGCGGGGGGTACCGAGCAGTACTTC. The V and J genes are TRBV4-1 and TRBJ2-7; 9 nucleotides agree with TRBD2. With V trimmed by 3 bases and J by 6 bases, 12 bases remained unmatched. Per the germline V gene, CDR1 is MGHRA and CDR2 is YSYEKL. CDR3 size: 16 residues.

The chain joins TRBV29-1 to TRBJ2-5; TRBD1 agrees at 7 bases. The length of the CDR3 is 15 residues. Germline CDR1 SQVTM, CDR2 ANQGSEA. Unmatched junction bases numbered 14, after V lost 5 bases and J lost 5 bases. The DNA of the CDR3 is TGCAGCGTTAGAGGCGGGCAGGGGGAAGGCGAGACCCAGTACTTC. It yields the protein CSVRGGQGEGETQYF. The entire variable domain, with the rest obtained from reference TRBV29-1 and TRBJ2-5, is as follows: SAVISQKPSRDICQRGTSLTIQCQVDSQVTMMFWYRQQPGQSLTLIATANQGSEATYESGFVIDKFPISRPNLTFSTLTVSNMSPEDSSIYLCSVRGGQGEGETQYFGPGTRLLVL.

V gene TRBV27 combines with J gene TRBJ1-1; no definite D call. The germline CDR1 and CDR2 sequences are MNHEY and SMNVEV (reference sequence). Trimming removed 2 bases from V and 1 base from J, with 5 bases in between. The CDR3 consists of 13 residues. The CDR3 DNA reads TGTGCCAGCAGTTTACACAAGAACACTGAAGCTTTCTTT. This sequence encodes CASSLHKNTEAFF.

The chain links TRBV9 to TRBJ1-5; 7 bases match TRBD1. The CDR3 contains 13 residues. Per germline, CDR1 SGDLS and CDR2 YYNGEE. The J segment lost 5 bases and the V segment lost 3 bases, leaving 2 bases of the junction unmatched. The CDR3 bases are TGTGCCAGCAGCGGGGACAGCGATCAGCCCCAGCATTTT. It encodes CASSGDSDQPQHF.

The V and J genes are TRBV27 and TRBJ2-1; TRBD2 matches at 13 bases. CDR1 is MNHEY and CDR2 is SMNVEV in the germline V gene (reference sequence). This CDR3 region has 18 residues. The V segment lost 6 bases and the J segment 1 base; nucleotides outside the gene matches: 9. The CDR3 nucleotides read TGTGCCAGCAGGCCATCCACTAGCGGGGGGGTATCCTACAATGAGCAGTTCTTC. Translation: CASRPSTSGGVSYNEQFF.

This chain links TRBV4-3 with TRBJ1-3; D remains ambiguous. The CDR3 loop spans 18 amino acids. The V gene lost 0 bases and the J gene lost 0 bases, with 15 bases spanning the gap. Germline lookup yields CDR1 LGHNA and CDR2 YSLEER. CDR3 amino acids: CASSQEIALEVSGNTIYF. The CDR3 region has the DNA TGCGCCAGCAGCCAAGAGATTGCACTTGAGGTCTCTGGAAACACCATATATTTT.

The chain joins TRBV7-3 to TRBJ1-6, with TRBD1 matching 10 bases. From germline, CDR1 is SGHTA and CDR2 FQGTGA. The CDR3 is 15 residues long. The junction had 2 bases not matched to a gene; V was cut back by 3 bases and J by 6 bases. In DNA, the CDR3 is TGTGCCAGCAGCTTCGACAGGGGGCTTAATTCACCCCTCCACTTT. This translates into CASSFDRGLNSPLHF.